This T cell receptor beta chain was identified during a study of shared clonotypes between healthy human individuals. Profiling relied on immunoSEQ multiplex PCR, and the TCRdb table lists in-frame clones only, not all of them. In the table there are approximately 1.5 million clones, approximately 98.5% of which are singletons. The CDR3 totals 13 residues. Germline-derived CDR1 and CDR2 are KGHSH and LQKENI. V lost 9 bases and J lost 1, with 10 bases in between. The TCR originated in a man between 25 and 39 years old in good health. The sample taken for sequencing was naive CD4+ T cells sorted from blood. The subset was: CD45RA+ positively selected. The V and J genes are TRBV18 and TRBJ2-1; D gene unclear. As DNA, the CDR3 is TGTGCCAGTCGTCCTGGTTCCTACAATGAGCAGTTCTTC. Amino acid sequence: CASRPGSYNEQFF. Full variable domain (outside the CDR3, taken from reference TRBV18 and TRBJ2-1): NAGVMQNPRHLVRRRGQEARLRCSPMKGHSHVYWYRQLPEEGLKFMVYLQKENIIDESGMPKERFSAEFPKEGPSILRIQQVVRGDSAAYFCASRPGSYNEQFFGPGTRLTVL.